This record covers a single T cell receptor beta chain. This table comes from immunoSEQ multiplex PCR, and its TCRdb copy is limited to in-frame clones, with some not included. Seen here are about 41,000 clones, nearly 90% observed once, and the top ten hold under 0.8%. The record originates from a study of T cell changes during pregnancy in multiple sclerosis. This CDR3 spans 18 amino acids. CDR1 is SGHTA, CDR2 FQGNSA, per germline. V shed 4 bases and J 2 bases; nucleotides not matched to a gene: 13. The sequencing here drew on CD4+ T cells from peripheral blood mononuclear cells, taken in the first trimester of pregnancy. This receptor was obtained from a female donor with multiple sclerosis, enrolled in a pregnancy study. J is TRBJ2-7 and V is TRBV7-2; 11 nucleotides match TRBD2. The CDR3 loop reads CASSSPGTSGYLPYEQYF. DNA of the CDR3: TGTGCCAGCAGCTCTCCCGGGACTAGCGGTTACTTGCCCTACGAGCAGTACTTC.